Listed here are 15 T cell receptor beta chains from one sample, sequenced in a study of T cell repertoires in cytomegalovirus infection. The antigens of these receptors remain unknown. TCRdb itself ran the reads through MiXCR, one entry per CDR3 protein. Here the sample spans approximately 1,000,000 distinct CDR3 sequences, 25% to 40% being singletons. The material was cultured CD8+ T cells from PBMCs, obtained from culture after CMV antigen stimulation. These receptors came from a human donor in good health (CMV status not recorded). Some clones in this sample may be carry-over from other donors' samples.

This clonotype has just a few counts. The CDR3 sequence: CASSSREWYGYTF. The CDR3 bases are TGTGCCAGTAGTTCCAGGGAATGGTATGGCTACACCTTC. The chain recombines TRBV19 with TRBJ1-2; possibly TRBD1 for D (5 bases). The CDR3 is 13 residues long. The V end lost 5 bases, the J end lost 5 bases, and 12 bases lay between the germline ends. Per germline, CDR1 LNHDA and CDR2 SQIVND (reference sequence).

This clonotype was seen a few times. The V and J genes are TRBV5-1 and TRBJ1-1; D is uncertain. Germline V gene data show CDR1 as SGHRS and CDR2 as YFSETQ. This CDR3 has 12 residues. Between the trimmed V and J ends, which lost 2 bases and 8 bases, there was a span of 10 bases. The CDR3: CASSLGNGEAFF. The DNA of the CDR3 is TGCGCCAGCAGCTTAGGAAACGGGGAAGCTTTCTTT.

V gene TRBV7-9 combines with J gene TRBJ2-5; D is unresolved. Germline-derived CDR1 and CDR2 are SEHNR and FQNEAQ (reference sequence). Trimming took off 5 bases at V and 1 base at J, with 14 bases between the two ends. The CDR3 loop spans 15 amino acids. CDR3 DNA: TGTGCCAGCAGCCTACTCCCCACCGCCCAAGAGACCCAGTACTTC. It encodes CASSLLPTAQETQYF. Combining the CDR3 with reference TRBV7-9 and TRBJ2-5 gives the whole variable domain DTGVSQNPRHKITKRGQNVTFRCDPISEHNRLYWYRQTLGQGPEFLTYFQNEAQLEKSRLLSDRFSAERPKGSFSTLEIQRTEQGDSAMYLCASSLLPTAQETQYFGPGTRLLVL.

The rearrangement joins TRBV20-1 to TRBJ1-1, with unresolved D. V was clipped by 5 bases and J by 0 bases, with 4 bases between them. The germline V gene has CDR1 DFQATT and CDR2 SNEGSKA (reference sequence). This CDR3 is built from 11 residues. CDR3 coding DNA: TGCAGTGCTTACCTGAACACTGAAGCTTTCTTT. Translating it yields CSAYLNTEAFF.

This clonotype was seen more than once but under ten times. The chain recombines TRBV5-5 with TRBJ2-1; D is unresolved. Trimming cost V 2 bases and J 5 bases, with 14 bases left between them. The CDR3 spans 15 residues. Germline CDR1 and CDR2: SGHKS and YYEKEE (reference sequence). CDR3 residues: CASSFSSRNDNEQFF. The CDR3 DNA sequence: TGTGCCAGCAGCTTCTCGTCTAGGAATGACAATGAGCAGTTCTTC.

The V and J genes are TRBV6-1 and TRBJ2-2; the match to TRBD1 covers 9 bases. This CDR3 spans 15 amino acids. J lost 4 bases, V lost 9 bases, and 9 bases had no gene match. Germline V gives CDR1 MNHNS, CDR2 SASEGT. As DNA, the CDR3 is TGTGCCAGTATCAACAGGGGGCGAGTCACCGGGGAGCTGTTTTTT. This sequence encodes CASINRGRVTGELFF.

The sample holds a few counts of this clonotype. The genes are TRBV5-6 and TRBJ1-1; no clear D. Trimming stripped 4 bases from V and 1 base from J, with 11 bases between. The CDR3 covers 14 residues. In germline, CDR1 is SGHDT, CDR2 YYEEEE. Written as DNA, the CDR3 is TGTGCCAGCAGCCCCCCGGACGGGAACACTGAAGCTTTCTTT. It translates to CASSPPDGNTEAFF.

The rearrangement links TRBV27 to TRBJ1-2, with TRBD1 as a possible D gene (6 bases). The germline CDR1 and CDR2 sequences are MNHEY and SMNVEV (reference sequence). The CDR3 runs 13 residues. V was trimmed by 7 bases and J by 8 bases, leaving 17 bases between them. CDR3 loop: CASTKNRVLGYTF. The CDR3 DNA reads TGTGCCAGCACCAAGAACAGGGTTTTGGGCTACACCTTC.

In this sample, this clonotype turned up a few times. The V and J genes are TRBV27 and TRBJ1-1, with D maybe TRBD1 (5 bases). CDR1 is MNHEY, CDR2 SMNVEV, per germline (reference sequence). The CDR3 is made up of 11 amino acids. The V end lost 7 bases, the J end lost 3 bases, and 6 bases lay between the germline ends. CDR3 amino acids: CASTGYTEAFF. In nucleotides, the CDR3 is TGTGCCAGCACAGGGTACACTGAAGCTTTCTTT.

This clonotype was counted between two and nine times. The chain couples TRBV10-2 to TRBJ1-1; a possible D gene is TRBD1 (6 bases). Trimming cost V 7 bases and J 5 bases, with 11 bases left between them. The CDR3 extends over 12 amino acids. CDR1 WSHSY and CDR2 SAAADI come from the germline V gene. The CDR3 loop is CASKAGVTEAFF. The CDR3 DNA reads as TGCGCCAGCAAAGCAGGGGTGACTGAAGCTTTCTTT.

This chain links TRBV10-3 with TRBJ2-1, with TRBD2 matching 15 bases. Losses at the gene ends were 4 bases for V and 7 bases for J; bases not matched to a gene: 11. This CDR3 is 18 amino acids long. CDR1 ENHRY and CDR2 SYGVKD come from the germline V gene. The CDR3 loop is CAISVGTSGGHLGNEQFF. The CDR3 DNA reads TGTGCCATCAGTGTGGGGACTAGCGGGGGGCATCTAGGGAATGAGCAGTTCTTC.

This clonotype occurred a few times. The V gene is TRBV7-8, the J gene TRBJ2-1; D remains unclear. This CDR3 is 14 amino acids long. The V gene's germline CDR1 is SGHVS and CDR2 FQNEAQ. V was pared by 0 bases and J by 3 bases, with 6 bases between. The CDR3 is CASSLAPSYNEQFF. CDR3 DNA sequence: TGTGCCAGCAGCTTAGCCCCAAGCTACAATGAGCAGTTCTTC.

On this clonotype itself: This may come from a read error, since a much larger clone is one base off. The chain carries TRBV7-6 and TRBJ1-1; maybe TRBD1 (5 bases). V shed 6 bases and J shed 0 bases, with 11 bases lying between them. CDR3 length: 14 residues. Germline CDR1 is SGHVS and CDR2 is FNYEAQ. The CDR3 nucleotides read TGTGCCAGCAGGTCGGGACGCTTGAACACTGAAGCTTTCTTT. Its protein product is CASRSGRLNTEAFF.

The chain is built from TRBV14 and TRBJ2-3; TRBD2 might be the D (5 bases). This CDR3 comprises 16 residues. The germline V gene encodes CDR1 SGHDN and CDR2 FVKESK. The V end was cut by 0 bases, the J end by 2 bases, with 12 bases between. Written as DNA, the CDR3 is TGTGCCAGCAGCCAAGAGTGGAGGAGCTACACAGATACGCAGTATTTT. The encoded protein is CASSQEWRSYTDTQYF. Full variable domain (outside the CDR3, taken from reference TRBV14 and TRBJ2-3): EAGVTQFPSHSVIEKGQTVTLRCDPISGHDNLYWYRRVMGKEIKFLLHFVKESKQDESGMPNNRFLAERTGGTYSTLKVQPAELEDSGVYFCASSQEWRSYTDTQYFGPGTRLTVL.

This clonotype came up many times. The rearrangement uses TRBV7-9 and TRBJ1-6, with 7 bases aligning to TRBD1. V was pared by 5 bases and J by 13 bases, with 14 bases of the junction left unmatched. The CDR3 spans 15 residues. CDR1 is SEHNR, CDR2 FQNEAQ, per germline (reference sequence). The DNA of the CDR3 is TGTGCCAGCAGCCAGGGGGACAGCCGGACTAGGCCCCTCCACTTT. This gives the protein CASSQGDSRTRPLHF.